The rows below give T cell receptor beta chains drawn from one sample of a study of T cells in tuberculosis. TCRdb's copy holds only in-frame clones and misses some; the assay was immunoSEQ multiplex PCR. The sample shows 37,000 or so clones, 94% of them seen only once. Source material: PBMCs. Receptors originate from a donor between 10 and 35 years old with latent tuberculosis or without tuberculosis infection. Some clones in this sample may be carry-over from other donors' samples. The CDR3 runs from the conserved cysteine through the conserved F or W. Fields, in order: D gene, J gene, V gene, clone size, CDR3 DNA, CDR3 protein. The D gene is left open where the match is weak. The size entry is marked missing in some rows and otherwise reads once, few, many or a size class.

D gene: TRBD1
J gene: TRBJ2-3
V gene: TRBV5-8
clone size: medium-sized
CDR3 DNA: TGTGCCAGCAGCTCCGGGACAGGGGGCCCAGATACGCAGTATTTT
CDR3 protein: CASSSGTGGPDTQYF

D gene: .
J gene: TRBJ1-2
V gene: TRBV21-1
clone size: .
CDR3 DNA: TGTGCCAGCAGCAAAGGAGCGAGGGGGTTAAACTATGGCTACACCTTC
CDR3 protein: CASSKGARGLNYGYTF

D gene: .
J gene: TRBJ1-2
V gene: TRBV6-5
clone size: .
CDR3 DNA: TGTGCCAGCAGTTACTCTTATCGGTCCCTCCGATATGGCTACACCTTC
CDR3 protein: CASSYSYRSLRYGYTF

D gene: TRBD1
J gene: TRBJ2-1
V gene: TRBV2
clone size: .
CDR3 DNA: TGTGCCAGCTATCAGGGGGTCTACAATGAGCAGTTCTTC
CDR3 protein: CASYQGVYNEQFF

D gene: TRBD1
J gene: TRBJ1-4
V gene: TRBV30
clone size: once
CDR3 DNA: TGTGCCTGGAGTGTTGGAGACTGGGACAGGGATTCGACTAATGAAAAACTGTTTTTT
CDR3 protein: CAWSVGDWDRDSTNEKLFF

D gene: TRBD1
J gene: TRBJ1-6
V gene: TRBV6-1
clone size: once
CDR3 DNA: TGTGCCAGCAGGGGACAGGGTAATAATTCACCCCTCCACTTT
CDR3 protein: CASRGQGNNSPLHF

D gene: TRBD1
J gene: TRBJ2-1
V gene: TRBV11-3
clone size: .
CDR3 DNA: TGTGCCAGCAGCTTAGATTCGGGACAGTTGCAGTTCTTC
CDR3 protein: CASSLDSGQLQFF

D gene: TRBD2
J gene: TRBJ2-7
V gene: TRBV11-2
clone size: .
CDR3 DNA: TGTGCCAGCAGCTCCTCCGGGACTACCTACGAGCAGTACTTC
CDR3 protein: CASSSSGTTYEQYF

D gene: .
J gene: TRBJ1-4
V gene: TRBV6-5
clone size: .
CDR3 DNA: TGTGCCAGCAGTCATAGACACCCCCGAAATGAAAAACTGTTTTTT
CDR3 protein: CASSHRHPRNEKLFF

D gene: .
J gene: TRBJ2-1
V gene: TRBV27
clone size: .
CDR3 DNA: TGTGCCAGCAGTTTCCGGACAGACGGTGAGCAGTTCTTC
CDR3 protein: CASSFRTDGEQFF

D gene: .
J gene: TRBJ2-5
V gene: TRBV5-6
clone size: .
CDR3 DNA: TGTGCCAGCAGCTGGGGGAGGCAGGGCCCCTTAGTCCCAAGAGCGACCCAGTACTTC
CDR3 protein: CASSWGRQGPLVPRATQYF

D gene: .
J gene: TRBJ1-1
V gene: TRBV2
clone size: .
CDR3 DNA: TGTGCCAGCAGTGACGGGCAAGGGGACACTGAAGCTTTCTTT
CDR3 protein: CASSDGQGDTEAFF

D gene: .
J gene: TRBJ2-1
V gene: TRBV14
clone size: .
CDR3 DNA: TGTGCCAGCAGCCGCTCTCCGACAGGCAATGTAAACGGGCAGTTCTTC
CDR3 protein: CASSRSPTGNVNGQFF

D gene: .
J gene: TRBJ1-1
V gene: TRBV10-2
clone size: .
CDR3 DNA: TGCGCCAGCAGGACAGTCTTGAACACTGAAGCTTTCTTT
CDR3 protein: CASRTVLNTEAFF